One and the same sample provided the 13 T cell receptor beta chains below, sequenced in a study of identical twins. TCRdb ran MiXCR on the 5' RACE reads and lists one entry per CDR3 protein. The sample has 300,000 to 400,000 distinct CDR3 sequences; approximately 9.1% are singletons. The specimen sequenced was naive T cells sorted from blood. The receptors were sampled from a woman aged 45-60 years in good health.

In nucleotides, the CDR3 is TGCGCCAGCAGGGAACTAGCGGAGGATCCCGGGGAGCTGTTTTTT. Protein product: CASRELAEDPGELFF. This sequence joins TRBV5-1 and TRBJ2-2; 8 bases are a match to TRBD2. This CDR3 has 15 amino acids. With V trimmed by 5 bases and J by 6 bases, 9 bases remained unmatched. CDR1 is SGHRS and CDR2 is YFSETQ in the germline V gene.

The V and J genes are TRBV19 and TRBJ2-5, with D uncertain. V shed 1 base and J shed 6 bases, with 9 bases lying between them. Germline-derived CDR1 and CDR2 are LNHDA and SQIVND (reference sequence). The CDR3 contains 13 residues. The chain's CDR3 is CASSIGFPKTQYF. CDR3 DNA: TGTGCCAGTAGTATAGGGTTTCCAAAGACCCAGTACTTC. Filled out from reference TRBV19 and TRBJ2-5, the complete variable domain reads DGGITQSPKYLFRKEGQNVTLSCEQNLNHDAMYWYRQDPGQGLRLIYYSQIVNDFQKGDIAEGYSVSREKKESFPLTVTSAQKNPTAFYLCASSIGFPKTQYFGPGTRLLVL.

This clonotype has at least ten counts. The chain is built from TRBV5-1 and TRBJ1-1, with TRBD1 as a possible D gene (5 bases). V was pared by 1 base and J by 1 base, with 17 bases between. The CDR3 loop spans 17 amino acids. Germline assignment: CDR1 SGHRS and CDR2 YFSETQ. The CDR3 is CASSLMPGRRSNTEAFF. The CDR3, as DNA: TGCGCCAGCAGCTTGATGCCAGGGCGGCGCTCGAACACTGAAGCTTTCTTT.

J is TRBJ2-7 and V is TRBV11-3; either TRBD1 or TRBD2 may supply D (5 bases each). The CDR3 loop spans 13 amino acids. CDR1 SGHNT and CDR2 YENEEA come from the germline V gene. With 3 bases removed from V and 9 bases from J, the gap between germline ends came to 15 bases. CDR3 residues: CASSLDNAGGQYF. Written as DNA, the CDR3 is TGTGCCAGCAGCTTGGATAACGCTGGGGGGCAGTACTTC.

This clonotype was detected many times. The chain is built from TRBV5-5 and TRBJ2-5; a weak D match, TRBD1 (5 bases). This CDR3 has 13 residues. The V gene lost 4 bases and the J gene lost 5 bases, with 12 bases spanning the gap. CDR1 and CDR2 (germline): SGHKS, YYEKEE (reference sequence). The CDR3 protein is CASSPSGWETQYF. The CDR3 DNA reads TGTGCCAGCAGCCCCTCAGGGTGGGAGACCCAGTACTTC.

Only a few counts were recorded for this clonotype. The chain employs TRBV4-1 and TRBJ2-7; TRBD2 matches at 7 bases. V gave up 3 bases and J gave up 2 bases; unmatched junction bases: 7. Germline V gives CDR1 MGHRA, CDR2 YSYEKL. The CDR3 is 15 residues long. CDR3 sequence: CASSHLAAGAYEQYV. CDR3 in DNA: TGCGCCAGCAGCCATCTAGCGGCGGGAGCCTACGAGCAGTACGTC.

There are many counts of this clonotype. Here the CDR3 reads CASSGGLETQYF. For the CDR3, the DNA is TGTGCCAGCAGTGGGGGCTTGGAGACCCAGTACTTC. This chain links TRBV12-3 or TRBV12-4 with TRBJ2-5, with a possible D match to TRBD1 (6 bases). CDR3 length: 12 amino acids. Deletions cut 5 bases from V and 5 bases from J, with 9 bases between.

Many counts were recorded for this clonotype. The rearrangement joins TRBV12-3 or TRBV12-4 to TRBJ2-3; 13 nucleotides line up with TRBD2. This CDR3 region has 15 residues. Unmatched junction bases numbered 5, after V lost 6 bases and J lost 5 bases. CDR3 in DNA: TGTGCCAGCAGCCAACTAGCGGGAGGGGAAGATACGCAGTATTTT. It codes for CASSQLAGGEDTQYF.

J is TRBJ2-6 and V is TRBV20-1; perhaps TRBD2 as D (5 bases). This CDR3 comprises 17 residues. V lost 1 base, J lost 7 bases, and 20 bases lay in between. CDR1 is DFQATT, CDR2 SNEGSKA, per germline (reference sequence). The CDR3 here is CSARAERRSRGANVLTF. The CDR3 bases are TGCAGTGCTAGAGCAGAGCGACGGAGTCGGGGAGCCAACGTCCTGACTTTC.

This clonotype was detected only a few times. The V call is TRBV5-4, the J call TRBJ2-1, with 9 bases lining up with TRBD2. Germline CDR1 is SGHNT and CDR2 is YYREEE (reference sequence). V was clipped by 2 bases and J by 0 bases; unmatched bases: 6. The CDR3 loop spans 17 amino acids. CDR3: CASSLGLATSSYNEQFF. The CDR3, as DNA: TGTGCCAGCAGCTTAGGACTAGCGACGAGCTCCTACAATGAGCAGTTCTTC. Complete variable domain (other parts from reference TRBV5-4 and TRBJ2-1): ETGVTQSPTHLIKTRGQQVTLRCSSQSGHNTVSWYQQALGQGPQFIFQYYREEENGRGNFPPRFSGLQFPNYSSELNVNALELDDSALYLCASSLGLATSSYNEQFFGPGTRLTVL.

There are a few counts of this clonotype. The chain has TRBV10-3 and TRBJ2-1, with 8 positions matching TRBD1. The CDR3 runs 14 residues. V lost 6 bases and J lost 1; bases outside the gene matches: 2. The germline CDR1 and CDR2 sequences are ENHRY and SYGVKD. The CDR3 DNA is TGTGCCATCAGCGGACAGGGTTCCTACAATGAGCAGTTCTTC. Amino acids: CAISGQGSYNEQFF.

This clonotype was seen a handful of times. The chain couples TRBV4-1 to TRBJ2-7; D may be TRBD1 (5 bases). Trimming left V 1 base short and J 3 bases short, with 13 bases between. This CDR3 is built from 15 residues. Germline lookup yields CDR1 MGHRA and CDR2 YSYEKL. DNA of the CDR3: TGCGCCAGCAGCCAAGTTTCAGGGTACGGCTACGAGCAGTACTTC. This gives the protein CASSQVSGYGYEQYF.

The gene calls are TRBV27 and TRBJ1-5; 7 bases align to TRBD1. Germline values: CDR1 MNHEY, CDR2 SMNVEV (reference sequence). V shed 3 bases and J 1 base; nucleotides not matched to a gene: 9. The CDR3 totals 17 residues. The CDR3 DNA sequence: TGTGCCAGCAGTTTGGGCAGGGGGGTAATAAGCAATCAGCCCCAGCATTTT. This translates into CASSLGRGVISNQPQHF.